This TCR beta chain was identified during a study of cytomegalovirus exposure and HLA in healthy donors. For this clone: Its specificity is not known.

Among the 110 or so subjects of the validation cohort, separate from the roughly 700-subject first cohort, were the donors. The CDR3 length is 15 residues. Germline CDR1 SGHAT, CDR2 FQNNGV. Trimming took 4 bases from V and 4 from J; bases not matched to a gene: 3. Sequenced by immunoSEQ multiplex PCR; TCRdb stores in-frame clones only, minus some. The table shows 150,000 to 200,000 clones, with almost 85% occurring only once. The study's findings and limits: Rare TCR sequences dominated, though some public TCRs recurred in many donors. Cytomegalovirus-associated TCR beta chains were listed, numbering over 150. Confirmation in vitro established that a few CMV-associated chains were specific for CMV antigens.

The rearrangement links TRBV11-2 to TRBJ2-1; 11 positions match TRBD2. Input material: PBMCs. This receptor was obtained from a man younger than 40 in good health and CMV-seropositive. The CDR3 bases are TGTGCCAGCAGCTCAATAGCGGGAGGGTACAATGAGCAGTTCTTC. The encoded protein is CASSSIAGGYNEQFF.